The rows below give T cell receptor beta chains drawn from one sample of a study of blood T cell repertoires in COVID-19. The protocol was immunoSEQ multiplex PCR, while the TCRdb copy is restricted to in-frame clones and leaves out a portion. The sample carries roughly 57,000 clones, roughly 90% recorded once. Sequenced input: peripheral blood. The receptors stem from a human donor in a cohort sampled during active COVID-19. Both conserved end residues are part of each CDR3. D genes are given only for firm matches. Size tells how often a clone was seen (once, few, many) or the class of an expanded clone, and some rows leave it out.

>TRBJ1-2|TRBV7-2|NA|NA
CASSLVTYGYTF
TGTGCCAGCAGCTTAGTAACATATGGCTACACCTTC
>TRBJ1-3|TRBV6-4|NA|NA
CASRKTADSGNTIYF
TGTGCCAGCAGAAAGACAGCCGACTCTGGAAACACCATATATTTT
>TRBJ1-1|TRBV6-5|TRBD1|NA
CASRGQGDTEAFF
TGTGCCAGCAGAGGACAGGGGGACACTGAAGCTTTCTTT
>TRBJ2-7|TRBV4-3|TRBD1|NA
CASSQGTFSQGAYEQYF
TGCGCCAGCAGCCAAGGAACCTTTTCCCAGGGGGCCTACGAGCAGTACTTC
>TRBJ2-5|TRBV6-5|TRBD2|NA
CASSYGLAGPMNF
TGTGCCAGCAGTTACGGGCTAGCGGGCCCCATGAACTTC
>TRBJ1-5|TRBV4-1|NA|NA
CASSQEIRGNQPQHF
TGCGCCAGCAGCCAAGAGATTAGGGGGAACCAGCCCCAGCATTTT
>TRBJ1-2|TRBV9|TRBD1|NA
CASSRGQEYGYTF
TGTGCCAGCAGTCGCGGACAGGAGTATGGCTACACCTTC
>TRBJ2-5|TRBV27|NA|NA
CASGQLGGETQYF
TGTGCCAGCGGCCAATTGGGAGGAGAGACCCAGTACTTC
>TRBJ2-5|TRBV7-6|NA|NA
CASSLGQKETQYF
TGTGCCAGCAGCTTAGGGCAGAAAGAGACCCAGTACTTC
>TRBJ2-7|TRBV30|TRBD1|NA
CAWSKWTGGYEQYF
TGTGCCTGGAGTAAGTGGACAGGGGGTTACGAGCAGTACTTC
>TRBJ2-3|TRBV6-2/TRBV6-3|TRBD2|NA
CASSYSTSGGYTDTQYF
TGTGCCAGCAGTTACTCAACTAGCGGGGGTTATACAGATACGCAGTATTTT
>TRBJ2-7|TRBV2|TRBD1|NA
CASRNDRAYEQYF
TGTGCCAGCAGGAACGACAGGGCCTACGAGCAGTACTTC
>TRBJ1-3|TRBV3-1/TRBV3-2|NA|NA
CASSAWRAGNTIYF
TGTGCCAGCAGCGCTTGGAGAGCTGGAAACACCATATATTTT
>TRBJ1-3|TRBV19|TRBD1|few
CASRQGPGNTIYF
TGTGCCAGCAGACAGGGACCTGGAAACACCATATATTTT
>TRBJ2-3|TRBV4-2|NA|NA
CASSPASGTDTQYF
TGTGCCAGCAGCCCAGCTAGCGGCACAGATACGCAGTATTTT
>TRBJ1-4|TRBV30|NA|few
CAWSSGGNEKLFF
TGTGCCTGGAGTTCCGGCGGGAATGAAAAACTGTTTTTT
>TRBJ1-2|TRBV2|NA|NA
CASKLRSTQGTGRDYGYTF
TGTGCCAGCAAATTACGGTCCACGCAGGGGACCGGTCGGGACTATGGCTACACCTTC
>TRBJ1-1|TRBV27|NA|NA
CACTGSAGRKTEAFF
TGTGCCTGCACAGGTAGTGCAGGAAGGAAAACTGAAGCTTTCTTT
>TRBJ1-5|TRBV10-3|TRBD1|NA
CAIGTGDSNQPQHF
TGTGCCATCGGGACAGGGGATAGCAATCAGCCCCAGCATTTT
>TRBJ2-7|TRBV6-1|TRBD2|once
CASSEPGLAGSYEQYF
TGTGCCAGCAGCGAACCTGGACTAGCGGGCTCCTACGAGCAGTACTTC
>TRBJ2-1|TRBV19|NA|once
CASRSRVGNEQFF
TGTGCCAGTAGATCGCGGGTAGGGAATGAGCAGTTCTTC
>TRBJ2-3|TRBV6-1|NA|NA
CASSEQGRGGTDTQYF
TGTGCCAGCAGTGAACAGGGCAGGGGAGGCACAGATACGCAGTATTTT
>TRBJ1-5|TRBV3-1/TRBV3-2|NA|few
CASSLQFSNQPQHF
TGTGCCAGCAGCCTCCAGTTTAGCAATCAGCCCCAGCATTTT
>TRBJ1-1|TRBV5-1|NA|NA
CASSKGVEVNTEAFF
TGCGCCAGCAGCAAAGGGGTAGAGGTGAACACTGAAGCTTTCTTT
>TRBJ2-7|TRBV2|NA|once
CASSGSRTSSYEQYF
TGTGCCAGCAGTGGTTCCAGGACAAGCTCCTACGAGCAGTACTTC
>TRBJ2-2|TRBV18|NA|NA
CASSPSGWAGELFF
TGTGCCAGCTCACCCTCGGGTTGGGCCGGGGAGCTGTTTTTT
>TRBJ2-2|TRBV27|NA|NA
CASASDREPNTGELFF
TGTGCCAGCGCTTCGGATCGGGAGCCGAACACCGGGGAGCTGTTTTTT
>TRBJ1-3|TRBV11-3|TRBD1|once
CASSSGQGPRSGNTIYF
TGTGCCAGCAGCTCCGGACAGGGGCCACGCTCTGGAAACACCATATATTTT
>TRBJ1-3|TRBV5-1|TRBD1|NA
CASSLERDSPSGNTIYF
TGCGCCAGCAGCTTGGAAAGGGACAGCCCCTCTGGAAACACCATATATTTT
>TRBJ2-3|TRBV4-3|TRBD1|NA
CASSQAPGTGGNTQYF
TGCGCCAGCAGCCAAGCCCCCGGGACAGGGGGAAATACGCAGTATTTT
>TRBJ1-2|TRBV5-4|NA|NA
CASSIGQPNYGYTF
TGTGCCAGCAGCATTGGACAGCCTAACTATGGCTACACCTTC
>TRBJ2-5|TRBV2|NA|NA
CASRPRTASAGTQYF
TGTGCCAGCAGGCCTAGGACGGCCTCCGCGGGGACCCAGTACTTC
>TRBJ1-5|TRBV7-9|TRBD1|NA
CASSLGQGGQPQHF
TGTGCCAGCAGCTTAGGACAGGGAGGTCAGCCCCAGCATTTT
>TRBJ2-3|TRBV4-1|TRBD2|once
CASSSSGGGRDTQYF
TGCGCCAGCAGCTCTAGCGGGGGGGGCCGGGATACGCAGTATTTT